The clone carrying this T cell receptor beta chain has only a few counts. What it binds is unknown. From germline, CDR1 is ENHRY and CDR2 SYGVKD. There are 15 residues in the CDR3. The V gene end was trimmed by 6 bases and the J gene end by 4 bases; junction bases not matched to a gene: 8. These data belong to a study of CD8 T cells in ankylosing spondylitis. Study-level points and caveats: Within matched ankylosing spondylitis synovial fluid, disease-linked clones were reportedly significantly enriched. Some of these motif variants have turned up before, in reports on reactive arthritis synovial fluid and blood. What seemed typical of ankylosing spondylitis blood was a TCR beta motif built from roughly 8 highly homologous variants.

TCRdb ran MiXCR on the 5' RACE reads and lists one entry per CDR3 protein. The table includes about 540,000 distinct CDR3 sequences, over 9.5% detected once. V usage is TRBV10-3 and J usage is TRBJ2-7; the match to TRBD2 covers 11 bases. This receptor was taken from a male donor with ankylosing spondylitis. Source material: blood, either unsorted or a sorted T cell fraction (not recorded which). CDR3 sequence (DNA): TGTGCCATCAGCTCCGGGACTAGCGGTCCGTACGAGCAGTACGTC. As protein: CAISSGTSGPYEQYV.